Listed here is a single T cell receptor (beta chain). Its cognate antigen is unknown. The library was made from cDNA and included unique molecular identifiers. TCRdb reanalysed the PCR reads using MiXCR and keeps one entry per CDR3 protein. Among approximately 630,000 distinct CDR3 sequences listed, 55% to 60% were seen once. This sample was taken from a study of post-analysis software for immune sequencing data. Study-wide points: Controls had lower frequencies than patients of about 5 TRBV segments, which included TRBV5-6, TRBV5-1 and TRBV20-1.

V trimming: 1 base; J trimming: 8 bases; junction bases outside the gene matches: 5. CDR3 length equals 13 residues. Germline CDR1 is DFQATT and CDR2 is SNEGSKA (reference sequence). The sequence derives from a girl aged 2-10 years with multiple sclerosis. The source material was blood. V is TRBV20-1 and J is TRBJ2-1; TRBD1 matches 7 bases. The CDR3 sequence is CSARGQGRHEQFF. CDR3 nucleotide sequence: TGCAGTGCTAGAGGACAGGGTAGGCATGAGCAGTTCTTC.